In this sample, the clone carrying this TCR beta chain turned up a few times. Its antigen is not identified. MiXCR, run by TCRdb on the 5' RACE reads, gives a single entry per CDR3 protein. The profile shows about 170,000 distinct CDR3 sequences, over 10% of them singletons. Germline CDR1 and CDR2: DFQATT and SNEGSKA (reference sequence). CDR3 length: 17 residues. V was cut by 0 bases and J by 4 bases, with 21 bases left in between. The data belong to a study of T-cell memory formation after mild COVID-19. Whole-study context: Largely donor-specific TCR clusters were found.

The study's findings and limits: Unconfirmed was the SARS-CoV-2 specificity of second-wave clones that peaked on day 37. CD4+ contracting clones were found mainly in CM and EM, and CD8+ ones in EMRA.

The sequence derives from a man aged 18 to 30 who had mild COVID-19 (a few samples of this study predate the infection). Cell type and time point are not known. Source material: PBMCs or a T cell subset sorted from them (not recorded which). The chain carries TRBV20-1 and TRBJ1-2, with D possibly TRBD1 on 5 matching bases. The CDR3 nucleotides are TGCAGTGCTAGAGATCGGGGTGGAGGGGCGTCTCTCTATGGCTACACCTTC. It specifies CSARDRGGGASLYGYTF.